This T cell receptor beta chain derives from a study of T cells after yellow fever vaccination. V shed 4 bases and J 8 bases; nucleotides not matched to a gene: 4. The CDR3 contains 11 residues. Germline V gene lookup returns CDR1 SQVTM and CDR2 ANQGSEA. TCRdb analysed the 5' RACE reads with MiXCR anew, one entry per CDR3 protein. The table lists around 320,000 distinct CDR3 sequences, around 10% of them singletons. This sample comprised CD4+ T cells sorted from PBMCs, obtained 5 days after the yellow fever booster vaccination. The sequence came from a man aged 18-30 years who received the YFV17D yellow fever vaccine. This chain links TRBV29-1 with TRBJ1-2; 7 bases align to TRBD1. CDR3 coding DNA: TGCAGCGTTGCGGAAGGGGGCGGCTACACCTTC. Protein product: CSVAEGGGYTF.